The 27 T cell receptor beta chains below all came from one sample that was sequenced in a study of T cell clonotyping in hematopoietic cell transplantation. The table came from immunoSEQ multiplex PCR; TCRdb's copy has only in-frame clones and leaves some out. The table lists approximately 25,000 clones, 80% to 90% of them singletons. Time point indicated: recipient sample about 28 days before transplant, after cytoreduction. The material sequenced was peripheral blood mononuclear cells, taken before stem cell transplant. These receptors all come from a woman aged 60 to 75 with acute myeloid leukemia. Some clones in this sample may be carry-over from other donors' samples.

The DNA of the CDR3 is TGTGCCAGCAGCCCCTCGGGGGACAGTCTATATGGCTACACCTTC. Its translation: CASSPSGDSLYGYTF. V and J are TRBV7-2 and TRBJ1-2, with 7 bases that match TRBD1. From germline, CDR1 is SGHTA and CDR2 FQGNSA. The V gene end was trimmed by 5 bases and the J gene end by 5 bases; junction bases not matched to a gene: 11. The CDR3 is made up of 15 amino acids.

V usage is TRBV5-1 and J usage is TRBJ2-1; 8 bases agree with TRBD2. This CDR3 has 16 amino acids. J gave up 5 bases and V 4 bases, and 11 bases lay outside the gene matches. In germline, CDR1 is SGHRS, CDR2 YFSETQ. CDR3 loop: CASSPTPAGVDNEQFF. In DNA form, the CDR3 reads TGCGCCAGCAGCCCCACCCCAGCGGGAGTGGACAATGAGCAGTTCTTC.

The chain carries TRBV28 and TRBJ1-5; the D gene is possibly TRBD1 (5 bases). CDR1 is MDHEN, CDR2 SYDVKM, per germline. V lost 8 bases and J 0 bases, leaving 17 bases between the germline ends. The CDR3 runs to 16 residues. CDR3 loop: CASGAQGLNSNQPQHF. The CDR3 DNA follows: TGTGCCAGCGGGGCCCAGGGCCTAAATAGCAATCAGCCCCAGCATTTT.

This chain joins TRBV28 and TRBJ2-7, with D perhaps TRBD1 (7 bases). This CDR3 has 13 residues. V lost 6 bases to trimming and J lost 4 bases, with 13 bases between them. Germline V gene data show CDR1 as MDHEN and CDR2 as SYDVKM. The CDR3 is CASRGGQPYEQYF. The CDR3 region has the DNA TGTGCCAGCAGGGGGGGACAGCCTTACGAGCAGTACTTC.

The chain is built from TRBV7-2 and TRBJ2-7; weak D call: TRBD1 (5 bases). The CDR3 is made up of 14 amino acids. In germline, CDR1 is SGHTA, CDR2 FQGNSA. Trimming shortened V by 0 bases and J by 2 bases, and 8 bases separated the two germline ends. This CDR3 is CASSLADRAYEQYF. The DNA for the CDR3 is TGTGCCAGCAGCTTAGCCGACAGAGCCTACGAGCAGTACTTC.

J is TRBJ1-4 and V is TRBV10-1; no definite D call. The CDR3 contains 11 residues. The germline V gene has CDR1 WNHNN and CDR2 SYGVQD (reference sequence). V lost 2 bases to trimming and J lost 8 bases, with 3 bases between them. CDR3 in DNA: TGCGCCAGCAGTGAGGAAGAAAAACTGTTTTTT. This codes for CASSEEEKLFF.

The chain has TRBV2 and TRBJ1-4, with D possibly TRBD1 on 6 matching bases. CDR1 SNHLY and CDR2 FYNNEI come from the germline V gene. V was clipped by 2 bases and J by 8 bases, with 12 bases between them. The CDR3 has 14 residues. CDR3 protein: CASSEQGRGEKLFF. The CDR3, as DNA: TGTGCCAGCAGTGAACAGGGGAGAGGGGAAAAACTGTTTTTT.

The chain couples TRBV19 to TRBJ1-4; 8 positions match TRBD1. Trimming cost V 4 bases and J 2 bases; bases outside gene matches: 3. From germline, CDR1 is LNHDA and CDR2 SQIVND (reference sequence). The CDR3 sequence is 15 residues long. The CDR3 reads CASSRRTGTNEKLFF. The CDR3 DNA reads TGTGCCAGTAGTAGGAGGACAGGGACTAATGAAAAACTGTTTTTT.

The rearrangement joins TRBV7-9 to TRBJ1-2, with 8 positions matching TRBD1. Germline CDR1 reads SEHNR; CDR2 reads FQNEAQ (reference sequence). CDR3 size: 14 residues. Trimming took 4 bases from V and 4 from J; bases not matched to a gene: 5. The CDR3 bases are TGTGCCAGCAGCTGGAAGACAGGGGCCTATGGCTACACCTTC. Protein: CASSWKTGAYGYTF.

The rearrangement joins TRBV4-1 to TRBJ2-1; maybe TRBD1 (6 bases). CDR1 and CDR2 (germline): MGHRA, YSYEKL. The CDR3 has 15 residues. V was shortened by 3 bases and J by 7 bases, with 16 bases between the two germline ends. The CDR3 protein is CASSQPGQRLNEQFF. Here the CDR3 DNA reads TGCGCCAGCAGCCAGCCGGGACAAAGGCTTAATGAGCAGTTCTTC.

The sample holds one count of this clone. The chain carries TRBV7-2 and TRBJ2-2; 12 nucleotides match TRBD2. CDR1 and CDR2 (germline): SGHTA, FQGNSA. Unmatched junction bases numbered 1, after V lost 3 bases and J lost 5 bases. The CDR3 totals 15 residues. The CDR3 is CASSLTSGGTGELFF. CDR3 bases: TGTGCCAGCAGCTTGACTAGCGGGGGTACCGGGGAGCTGTTTTTT.

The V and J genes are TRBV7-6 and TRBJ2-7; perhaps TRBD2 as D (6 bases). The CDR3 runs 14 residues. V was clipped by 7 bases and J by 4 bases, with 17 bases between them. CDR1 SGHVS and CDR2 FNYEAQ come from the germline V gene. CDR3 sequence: CASTMALGGYEQYF. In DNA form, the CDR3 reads TGTGCCAGCACGATGGCCCTTGGGGGGTACGAGCAGTACTTC.

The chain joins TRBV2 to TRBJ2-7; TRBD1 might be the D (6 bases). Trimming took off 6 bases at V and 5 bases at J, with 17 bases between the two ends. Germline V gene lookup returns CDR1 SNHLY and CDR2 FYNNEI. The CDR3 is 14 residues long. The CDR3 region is CASSRDTGINEQYF. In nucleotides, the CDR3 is TGTGCCAGCAGCCGGGACACAGGTATCAACGAGCAGTACTTC.

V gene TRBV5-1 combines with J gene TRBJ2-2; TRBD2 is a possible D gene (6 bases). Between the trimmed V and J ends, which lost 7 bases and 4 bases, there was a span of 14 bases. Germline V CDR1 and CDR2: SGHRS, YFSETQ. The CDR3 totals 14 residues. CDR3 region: CASGDGGSTGELFF. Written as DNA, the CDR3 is TGCGCCAGCGGCGACGGGGGTAGCACCGGGGAGCTGTTTTTT. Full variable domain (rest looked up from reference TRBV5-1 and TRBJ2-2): KAGVTQTPRYLIKTRGQQVTLSCSPISGHRSVSWYQQTPGQGLQFLFEYFSETQRNKGNFPGRFSGRQFSNSRSEMNVSTLELGDSALYLCASGDGGSTGELFFGEGSRLTVL.

The CDR3 loop is CASSPGQGNTEAFF. CDR3 nucleotides: TGCGCCAGCAGCCCGGGGCAGGGGAACACTGAAGCTTTCTTT. This chain joins TRBV4-3 and TRBJ1-1, with a weak D call TRBD1 (5 bases). The germline gives CDR1 LGHNA, CDR2 YSLEER. The ends were cut back, 4 bases at V and 1 base at J, with 10 bases in the middle. This CDR3 contains 14 residues.

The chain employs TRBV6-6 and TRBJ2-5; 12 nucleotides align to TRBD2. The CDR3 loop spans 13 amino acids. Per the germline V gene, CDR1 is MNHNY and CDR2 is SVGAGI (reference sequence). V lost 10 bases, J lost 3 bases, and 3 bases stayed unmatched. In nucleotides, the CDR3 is TGTGCCATCCGACTAGCGGGGGAAGAGACCCAGTACTTC. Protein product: CAIRLAGEETQYF.

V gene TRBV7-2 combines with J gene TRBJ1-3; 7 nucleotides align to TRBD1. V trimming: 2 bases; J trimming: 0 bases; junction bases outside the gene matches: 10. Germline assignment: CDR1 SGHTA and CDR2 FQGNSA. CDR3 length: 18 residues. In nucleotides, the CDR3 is TGTGCCAGCAGCTTAACAATAGGGGGCACCAGCTCTGGAAACACCATATATTTT. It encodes CASSLTIGGTSSGNTIYF. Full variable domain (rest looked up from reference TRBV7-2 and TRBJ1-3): GAGVSQSPSNKVTEKGKDVELRCDPISGHTALYWYRQSLGQGLEFLIYFQGNSAPDKSGLPSDRFSAERTGGSVSTLTIQRTQQEDSAVYLCASSLTIGGTSSGNTIYFGEGSWLTVV.

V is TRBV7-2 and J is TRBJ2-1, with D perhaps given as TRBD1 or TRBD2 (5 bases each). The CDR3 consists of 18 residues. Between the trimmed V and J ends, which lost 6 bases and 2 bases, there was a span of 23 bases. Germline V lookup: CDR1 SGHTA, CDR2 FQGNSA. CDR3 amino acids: CASRPTGLGRITYNEQFF. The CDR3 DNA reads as TGTGCCAGCAGGCCAACGGGGCTGGGACGAATAACCTACAATGAGCAGTTCTTC. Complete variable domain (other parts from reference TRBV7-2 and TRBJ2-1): GAGVSQSPSNKVTEKGKDVELRCDPISGHTALYWYRQSLGQGLEFLIYFQGNSAPDKSGLPSDRFSAERTGGSVSTLTIQRTQQEDSAVYLCASRPTGLGRITYNEQFFGPGTRLTVL.

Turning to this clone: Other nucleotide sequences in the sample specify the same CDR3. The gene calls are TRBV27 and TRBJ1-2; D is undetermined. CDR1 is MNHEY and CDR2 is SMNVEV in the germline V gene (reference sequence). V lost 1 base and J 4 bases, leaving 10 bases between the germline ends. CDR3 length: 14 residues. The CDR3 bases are TGTGCCAGCAGTTTATTCCCGGGCGGCTATGGCTACACCTTC. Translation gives CASSLFPGGYGYTF.

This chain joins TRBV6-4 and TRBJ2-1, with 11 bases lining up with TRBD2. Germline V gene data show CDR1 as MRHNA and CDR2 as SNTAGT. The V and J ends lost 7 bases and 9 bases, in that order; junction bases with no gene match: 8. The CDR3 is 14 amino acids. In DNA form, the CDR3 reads TGTGCCAGCAAGTCAGTAGCGGGAGGGACTGAGCAGTTCTTC. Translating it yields CASKSVAGGTEQFF.

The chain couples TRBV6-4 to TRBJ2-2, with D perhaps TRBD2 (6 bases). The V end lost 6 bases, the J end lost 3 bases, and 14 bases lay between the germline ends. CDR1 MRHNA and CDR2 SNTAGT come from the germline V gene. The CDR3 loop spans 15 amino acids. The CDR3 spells CASRPSGGDTGELFF. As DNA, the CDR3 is TGTGCCAGCAGACCCAGTGGAGGGGACACCGGGGAGCTGTTTTTT.

CDR3 region: CASGSGSEFYNEQFF. The CDR3 DNA sequence: TGTGCCAGCGGGTCAGGTAGCGAGTTCTACAATGAGCAGTTCTTC. The V call is TRBV9, the J call TRBJ2-1; TRBD2 might be the D (5 bases). CDR1 is SGDLS and CDR2 is YYNGEE in the germline V gene. The CDR3 consists of 15 residues. Trimming shortened V by 7 bases and J by 3 bases, and 17 bases separated the two germline ends.

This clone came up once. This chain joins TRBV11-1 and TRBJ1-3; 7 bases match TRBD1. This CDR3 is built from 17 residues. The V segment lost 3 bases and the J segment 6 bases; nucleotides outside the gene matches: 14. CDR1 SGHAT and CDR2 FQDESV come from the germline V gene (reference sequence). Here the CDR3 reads CASSFGDRVQMENTIYF. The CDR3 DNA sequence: TGTGCCAGCAGCTTTGGAGACAGGGTGCAAATGGAAAACACCATATATTTT.

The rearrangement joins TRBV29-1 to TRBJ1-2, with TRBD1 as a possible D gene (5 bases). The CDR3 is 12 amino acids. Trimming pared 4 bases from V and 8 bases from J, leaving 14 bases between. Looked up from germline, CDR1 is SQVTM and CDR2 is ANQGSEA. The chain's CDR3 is CSVAGGTSGYTF. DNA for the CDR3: TGCAGCGTTGCGGGGGGAACTTCGGGCTACACCTTC.

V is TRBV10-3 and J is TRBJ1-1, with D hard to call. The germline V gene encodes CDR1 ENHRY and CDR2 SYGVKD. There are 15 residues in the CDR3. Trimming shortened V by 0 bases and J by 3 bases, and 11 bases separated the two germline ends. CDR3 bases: TGTGCCATCAGTGAGTCCCCGGGTCTTGACACTGAAGCTTTCTTT. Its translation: CAISESPGLDTEAFF.

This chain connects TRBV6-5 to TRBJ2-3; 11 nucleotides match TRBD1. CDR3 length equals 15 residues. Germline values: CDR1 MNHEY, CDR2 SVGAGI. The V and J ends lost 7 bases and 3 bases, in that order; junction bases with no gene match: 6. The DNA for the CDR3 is TGTGCCAGCACAAGGGGGGACAGGGGGACAGATACGCAGTATTTT. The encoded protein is CASTRGDRGTDTQYF.

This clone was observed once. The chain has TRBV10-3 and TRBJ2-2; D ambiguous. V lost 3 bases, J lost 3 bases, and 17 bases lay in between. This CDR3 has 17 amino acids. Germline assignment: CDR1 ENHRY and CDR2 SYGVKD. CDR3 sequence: CAISDPTYALYTGELFF. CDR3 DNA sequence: TGTGCCATCAGTGACCCCACCTATGCCTTATACACCGGGGAGCTGTTTTTT.